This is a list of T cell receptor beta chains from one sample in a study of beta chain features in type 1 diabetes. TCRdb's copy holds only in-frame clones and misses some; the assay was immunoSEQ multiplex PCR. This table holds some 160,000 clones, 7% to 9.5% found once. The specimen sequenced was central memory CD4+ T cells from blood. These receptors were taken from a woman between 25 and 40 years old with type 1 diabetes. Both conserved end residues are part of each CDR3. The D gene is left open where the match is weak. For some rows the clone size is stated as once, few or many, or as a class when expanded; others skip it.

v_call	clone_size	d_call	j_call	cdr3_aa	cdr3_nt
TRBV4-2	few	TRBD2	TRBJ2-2	CASSQELAGGTGELFF	TGTGCCAGCAGCCAAGAACTAGCGGGAGGGACCGGGGAGCTGTTTTTT
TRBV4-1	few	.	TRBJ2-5	CASSQTPGPEEYSGPLSETQYF	TGCGCCAGCAGCCAAACCCCGGGCCCCGAAGAGTATAGCGGACCCCTTTCGGAGACCCAGTACTTC
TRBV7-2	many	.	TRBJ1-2	CASSRGVSADGYTF	TGTGCCAGCAGCCGCGGGGTATCAGCGGATGGCTACACCTTC
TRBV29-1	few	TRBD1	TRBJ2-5	CSVRSGTGAETQYF	TGCAGCGTTCGATCCGGGACAGGGGCAGAGACCCAGTACTTC
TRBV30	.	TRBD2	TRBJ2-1	CAWSGSGLDSYNEQFF	TGTGCCTGGAGTGGATCGGGACTAGACTCCTACAATGAGCAGTTCTTC
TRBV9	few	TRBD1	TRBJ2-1	CASSAGQGTYNEQFF	TGTGCCAGCAGCGCCGGACAGGGGACCTACAATGAGCAGTTCTTC
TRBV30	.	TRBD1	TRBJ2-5	CAWGSGTGGVETQYF	TGTGCCTGGGGATCCGGGACAGGGGGTGTGGAGACCCAGTACTTC
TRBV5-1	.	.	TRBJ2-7	CASSLVSVGGTTSRDYEQYF	TGCGCCAGCAGCTTGGTTTCGGTGGGGGGCACGACTAGCCGAGACTACGAGCAGTACTTC
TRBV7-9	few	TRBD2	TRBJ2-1	CASSPTTSGRGFF	TGTGCCAGCAGCCCCACGACTAGCGGGAGGGGGTTCTTC
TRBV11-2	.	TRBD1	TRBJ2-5	CASSFGTAKETQYF	TGTGCCAGCAGCTTCGGGACAGCCAAAGAGACCCAGTACTTC
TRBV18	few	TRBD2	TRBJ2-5	CASSPRLTSGTGETQYF	TGTGCCAGCTCACCCCGACTGACTAGCGGGACAGGAGAGACCCAGTACTTC
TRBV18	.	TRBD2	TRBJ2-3	CASSPPQRGFTDTQYF	TGTGCCAGCTCACCACCCCAGCGGGGCTTCACAGATACGCAGTATTTT
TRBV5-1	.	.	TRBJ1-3	CASSLEYSSGNTIYF	TGCGCCAGCAGCTTGGAGTACAGCTCTGGAAACACCATATATTTT
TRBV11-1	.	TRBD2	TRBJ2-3	CASSLLERGDLPQYF	TGTGCCAGCAGCTTACTCGAGCGGGGGGATCTCCCGCAGTATTTT
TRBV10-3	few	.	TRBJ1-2	CAISEADSYGYTF	TGTGCCATCAGTGAGGCGGACAGCTATGGCTACACCTTC
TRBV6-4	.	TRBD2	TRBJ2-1	CASKRTSGRWEQFF	TGTGCCAGCAAGAGGACTAGCGGGAGGTGGGAGCAGTTCTTC
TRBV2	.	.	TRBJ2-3	CASSMRDTQYF	TGTGCCAGCAGTATGAGGGATACGCAGTATTTT
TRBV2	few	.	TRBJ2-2	CASWSGNTGELFF	TGTGCCAGCTGGAGCGGGAACACCGGGGAGCTGTTTTTT
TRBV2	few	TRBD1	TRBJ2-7	CASILLRDRGSEQYF	TGTGCCAGCATCCTACTCCGGGACAGGGGGTCCGAGCAGTACTTC
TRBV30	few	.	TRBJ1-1	CAWSVSGVGDTEAFF	TGTGCCTGGAGTGTTTCGGGGGTCGGGGACACTGAAGCTTTCTTT
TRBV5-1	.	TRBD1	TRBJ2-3	CASTTGAGGFSDTQYF	TGCGCCAGCACCACTGGGGCAGGGGGCTTCTCAGATACGCAGTATTTT
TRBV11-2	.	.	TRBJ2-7	CASSSLATRYEQYF	TGTGCCAGCAGCTCCTTAGCGACTCGCTACGAGCAGTACTTC
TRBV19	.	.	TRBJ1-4	CASKARGEKLFF	TGTGCCAGTAAAGCCCGGGGTGAAAAACTGTTTTTT
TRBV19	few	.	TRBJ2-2	CASTGDGSKAGELFF	TGTGCCAGTACCGGGGACGGGAGTAAGGCCGGGGAGCTGTTTTTT
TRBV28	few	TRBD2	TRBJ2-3	CASRAGTTYTDTQYF	TGTGCCAGCAGAGCCGGGACTACATACACAGATACGCAGTATTTT
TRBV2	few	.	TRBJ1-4	CASRADRTGLFF	TGTGCCAGCAGAGCTGATCGGACTGGGCTGTTTTTT
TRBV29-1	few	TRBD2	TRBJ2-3	CSVSGRAEDTQYF	TGCAGCGTGAGCGGGAGAGCTGAAGATACGCAGTATTTT
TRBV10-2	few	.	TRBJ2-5	CASGGPGLKTQYF	TGCGCCAGCGGCGGACCAGGGTTAAAGACCCAGTACTTC
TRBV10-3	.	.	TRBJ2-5	CATRGGETQYF	TGCGCCACGAGAGGGGGAGAGACCCAGTACTTC
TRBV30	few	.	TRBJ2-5	CAWSAQQETQYF	TGTGCCTGGAGTGCCCAACAAGAGACCCAGTACTTC
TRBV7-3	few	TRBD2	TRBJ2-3	CASSLSGLAGGRDTQYF	TGTGCCAGCAGCTTAAGTGGGCTAGCGGGAGGGCGAGATACGCAGTATTTT
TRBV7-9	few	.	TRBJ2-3	CASSLLASDTDTQYF	TGTGCCAGCAGCTTATTGGCTAGCGATACAGATACGCAGTATTTT
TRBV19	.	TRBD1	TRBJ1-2	CASSISGQGNYGYTF	TGTGCCAGTAGTATATCCGGACAGGGGAACTATGGCTACACCTTC
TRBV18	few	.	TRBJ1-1	CASSPRGGEAFF	TGTGCCAGCTCACCACGGGGGGGTGAAGCTTTCTTT
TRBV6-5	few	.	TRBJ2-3	CAAKMEGRADTQYF	TGTGCCGCTAAAATGGAGGGACGTGCAGATACGCAGTATTTT
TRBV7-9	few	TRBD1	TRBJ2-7	CASSLRQGTYEQYF	TGTGCCAGCAGCTTAAGACAGGGAACCTACGAGCAGTACTTC
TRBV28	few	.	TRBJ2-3	CASSLEGADTQYF	TGTGCCAGCAGTTTAGAGGGGGCAGATACGCAGTATTTT
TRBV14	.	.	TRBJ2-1	CASSQVRARDEQFF	TGTGCCAGCAGCCAGGTGCGGGCACGGGATGAGCAGTTCTTC
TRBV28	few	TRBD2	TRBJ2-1	CASSKAGTSGYNEQFF	TGTGCCAGCAGTAAGGCCGGGACTAGCGGGTACAATGAGCAGTTCTTC
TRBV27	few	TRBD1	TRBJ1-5	CASSFGQGPDQPQHF	TGTGCCAGCAGTTTTGGACAGGGGCCGGATCAGCCCCAGCATTTT
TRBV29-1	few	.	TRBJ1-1	CSVEEGGIVAFF	TGCAGCGTTGAAGAAGGAGGGATTGTAGCTTTCTTT
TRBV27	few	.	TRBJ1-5	CASSSVAGNQPQHF	TGTGCCAGCAGTAGCGTAGCTGGGAATCAGCCCCAGCATTTT
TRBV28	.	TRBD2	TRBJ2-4	CASSNAGGEAKNIQYF	TGTGCCAGCAGCAACGCGGGGGGCGAAGCCAAAAACATTCAGTACTTC
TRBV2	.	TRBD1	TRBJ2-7	CASRDRSYEQYF	TGTGCCAGCCGGGACAGGAGTTACGAGCAGTACTTC
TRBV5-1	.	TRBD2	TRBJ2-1	CASSLDGLAGPYNEQFF	TGCGCCAGCAGCTTGGACGGGCTAGCGGGACCCTACAATGAGCAGTTCTTC
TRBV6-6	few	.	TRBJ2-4	CASSQGRGTKNIQYF	TGTGCCAGCAGTCAGGGGAGGGGAACCAAAAACATTCAGTACTTC
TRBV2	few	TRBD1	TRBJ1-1	CASSGGTGLIEAFF	TGTGCCAGCAGTGGGGGGACAGGGTTGATTGAAGCTTTCTTT
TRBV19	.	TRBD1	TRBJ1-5	CASSTQGDQPQHF	TGTGCCAGTAGTACTCAGGGGGATCAGCCCCAGCATTTT
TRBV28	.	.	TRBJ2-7	CASSRGQTAREQYF	TGTGCCAGTAGCCGGGGTCAGACGGCTCGGGAGCAGTACTTC
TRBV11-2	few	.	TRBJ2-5	CASRGSEGARVKTQYF	TGTGCCAGCAGAGGATCGGAGGGGGCGCGGGTGAAGACCCAGTACTTC
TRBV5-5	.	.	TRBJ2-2	CASDTPPNTGELFF	TGTGCCAGTGACACGCCGCCGAACACCGGGGAGCTGTTTTTT
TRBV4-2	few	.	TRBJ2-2	CASRPSTNTGELFF	TGTGCCAGCAGGCCTTCTACGAACACCGGGGAGCTGTTTTTT
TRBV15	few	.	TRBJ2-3	CATSRDQGLSTDTQYF	TGTGCCACCAGCAGAGATCAGGGGTTATCCACAGATACGCAGTATTTT
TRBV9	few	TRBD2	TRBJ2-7	CASSVAGTSTYEQYF	TGTGCCAGCAGCGTAGCCGGGACTAGTACCTACGAGCAGTACTTC
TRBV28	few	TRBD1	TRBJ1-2	CAVGQGDYGYTF	TGTGCCGTGGGGCAGGGGGACTATGGCTACACCTTC
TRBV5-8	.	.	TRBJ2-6	CASSLSQRKFSGANVLTF	TGTGCCAGCAGCTTGTCCCAGAGGAAGTTCTCTGGGGCCAACGTCCTGACTTTC
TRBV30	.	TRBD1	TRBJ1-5	CAWSDRADQPQHF	TGTGCCTGGAGCGACAGGGCGGATCAGCCCCAGCATTTT